This T cell receptor (beta chain) stems from a study of CD4 T cells in relation to SARS-CoV-2 and coronaviruses. The CDR3 length is 11 residues. Trimming left V 7 bases short and J 1 base short, with 8 bases between. Per germline, CDR1 GTSNPN and CDR2 SVGIG (reference sequence). Unexposed donor CD4+ T cells date from about 2011-2018, before the COVID-19 pandemic. Sequencing used immunoSEQ multiplex PCR; TCRdb keeps in-frame clones, though not all of them. The repertoire consists of around 70,000 clones, with about 87% occurring once and the leading ten covering 1.5% to 2%. Concerning this clone itself: The antigen is not known.

Overall study results and limits: Crossreactive clones expanded significantly less to SARS-CoV-2 than monoreactive clones. In around 60% of donors, memory CD4+ clonotypes crossrecognized SARS-CoV-2 and at least one common cold coronavirus spike. Pre-pandemic and post-infection samples never came from the same donor.

Sequenced sample: memory CD4+ T cells from PBMCs. The chain joins TRBV30 to TRBJ2-7; TRBD1 is a possible D gene (5 bases). This sequence was found in a human donor in good health. CDR3 DNA sequence: TGTGCCTACACAGGATCCTACGAGCAGTACTTC. Amino acid sequence: CAYTGSYEQYF.